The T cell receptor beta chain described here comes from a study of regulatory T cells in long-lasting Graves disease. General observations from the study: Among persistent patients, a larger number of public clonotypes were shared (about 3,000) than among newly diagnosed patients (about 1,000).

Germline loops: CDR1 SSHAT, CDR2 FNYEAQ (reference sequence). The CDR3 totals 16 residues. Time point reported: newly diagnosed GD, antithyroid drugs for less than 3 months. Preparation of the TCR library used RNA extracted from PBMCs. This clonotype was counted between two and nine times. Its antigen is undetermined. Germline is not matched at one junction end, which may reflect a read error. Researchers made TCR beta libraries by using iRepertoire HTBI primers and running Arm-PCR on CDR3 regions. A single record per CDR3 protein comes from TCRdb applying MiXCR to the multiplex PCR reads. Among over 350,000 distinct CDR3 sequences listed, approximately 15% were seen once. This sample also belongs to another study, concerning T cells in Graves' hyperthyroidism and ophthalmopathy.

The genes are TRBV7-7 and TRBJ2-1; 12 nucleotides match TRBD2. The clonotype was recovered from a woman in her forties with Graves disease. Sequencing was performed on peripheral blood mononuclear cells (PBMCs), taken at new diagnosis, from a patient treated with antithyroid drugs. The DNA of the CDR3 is TGTGCTAGCAGCCAAGGACTAGCGGGAAACCACAATGAGCAGTTCTTC. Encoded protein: CASSQGLAGNHNEQFF.